Sequencing of this T cell receptor beta chain was carried out in a study of post-analysis software for immune sequencing data. This clonotype was picked up a small number of times. Unique molecular identifiers tagged the TCR beta cDNA libraries. TCRdb used MiXCR to reprocess the PCR reads, holding one entry per CDR3 protein. The sample includes about 540,000 distinct CDR3 sequences, 30% to 40% of them seen just once. The source material was blood. This clonotype was sampled from a girl under 18 with multiple sclerosis.

CDR3 region: CASSDITDTQYF. DNA for the CDR3: TGTGCCAGCAGTGACATAACAGATACGCAGTATTTT. The chain carries TRBV6-1 and TRBJ2-3; D is unclear. The V gene's germline CDR1 is MNHNS and CDR2 SASEGT. This CDR3 spans 12 amino acids. The V and J ends lost 3 bases and 3 bases respectively, with 4 bases between them.